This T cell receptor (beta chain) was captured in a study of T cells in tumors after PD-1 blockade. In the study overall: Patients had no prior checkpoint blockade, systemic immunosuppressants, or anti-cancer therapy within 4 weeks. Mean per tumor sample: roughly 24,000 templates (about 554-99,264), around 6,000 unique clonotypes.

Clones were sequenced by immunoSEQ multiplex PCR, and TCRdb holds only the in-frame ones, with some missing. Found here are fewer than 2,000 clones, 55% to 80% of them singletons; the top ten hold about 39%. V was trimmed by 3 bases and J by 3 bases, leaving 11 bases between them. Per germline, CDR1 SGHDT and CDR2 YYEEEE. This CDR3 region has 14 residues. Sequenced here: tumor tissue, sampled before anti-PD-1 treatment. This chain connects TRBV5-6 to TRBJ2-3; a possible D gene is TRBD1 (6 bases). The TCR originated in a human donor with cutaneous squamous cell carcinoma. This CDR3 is CASSYRTGTDTQYF. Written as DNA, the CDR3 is TGTGCCAGCAGCTATCGAACAGGGACAGATACGCAGTATTTT.